Included here is one TCR beta chain sequence, with context. Clones were sequenced by immunoSEQ multiplex PCR, and TCRdb holds only the in-frame ones, with some missing. The repertoire holds 85,000 to 130,000 clones, with about 94% as singletons. The data originate from a study of siplizumab effects on memory and regulatory T cells. The sample consisted of Tregs sorted from blood. The origin of this receptor is a human donor in good health.

CDR3 bases: TGTGCCAGCTCAGAAGCGACAGGGGGCAACACTGAAGCTTTCTTT. The encoded protein is CASSEATGGNTEAFF. This chain connects TRBV18 to TRBJ1-1; TRBD1 aligns across 10 bases. The germline CDR1 and CDR2 sequences are KGHSH and LQKENI. CDR3 length equals 15 residues. With V trimmed by 5 bases and J by 2 bases, 5 bases remained unmatched.